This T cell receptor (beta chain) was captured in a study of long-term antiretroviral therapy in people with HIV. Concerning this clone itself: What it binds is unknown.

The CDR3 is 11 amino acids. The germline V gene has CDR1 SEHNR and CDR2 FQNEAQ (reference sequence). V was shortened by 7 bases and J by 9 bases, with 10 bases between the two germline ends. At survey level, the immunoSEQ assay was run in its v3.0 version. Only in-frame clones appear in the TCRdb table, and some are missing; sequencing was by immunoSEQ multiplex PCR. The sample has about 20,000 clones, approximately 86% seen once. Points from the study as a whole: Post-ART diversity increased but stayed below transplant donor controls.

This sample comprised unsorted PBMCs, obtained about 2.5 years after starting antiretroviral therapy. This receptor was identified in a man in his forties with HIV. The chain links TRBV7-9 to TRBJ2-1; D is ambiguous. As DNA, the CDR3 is TGTGCCAGCACGAGTGGGGTTGAGCAGTTCTTC. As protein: CASTSGVEQFF.